Following are 14 T cell receptor beta chains from one sample sequenced in a study of T cell responses to AZD1222 COVID-19 vaccine. Clones were sequenced by immunoSEQ multiplex PCR, and TCRdb holds only the in-frame ones, with some missing. Of 75,000 to 90,000 clones listed, 90% to 95% were seen once; the top ten hold roughly 5.2%. The sequencing here drew on peripheral blood, taken on day 0 of AZD1222 vaccination. The receptors here all came from an adult in good health.

Written as DNA, the CDR3 is TGTGCCAGCTCACCACAGGGGGCTAGCGAAAAACTGTTTTTT. Its protein is CASSPQGASEKLFF. This rearrangement joins TRBV18 to TRBJ1-4; 7 positions match TRBD1. The CDR3 has 14 amino acids. Germline CDR1 reads KGHSH; CDR2 reads LQKENI. The trim removed 1 base at V and 8 bases at J, leaving 4 bases unmatched. Together with reference TRBV18 and TRBJ1-4, the CDR3 gives the full variable domain: NAGVMQNPRHLVRRRGQEARLRCSPMKGHSHVYWYRQLPEEGLKFMVYLQKENIIDESGMPKERFSAEFPKEGPSILRIQQVVRGDSAAYFCASSPQGASEKLFFGSGTQLSVL.

This clone was seen a few times. The chain joins TRBV6-5 to TRBJ1-6, with D perhaps TRBD1 (6 bases). Germline lookup yields CDR1 MNHEY and CDR2 SVGAGI. Trimming left V 11 bases short and J 5 bases short, with 13 bases between. The CDR3 runs to 13 residues. Here the CDR3 DNA reads TGTGCCTGCGGACAGAAAAATAATTCACCCCTCCACTTT. Its translation: CACGQKNNSPLHF.

CDR3 sequence reads: CASSRGNQPQHF. For the CDR3, the DNA is TGTGCCAGCAGTAGAGGCAATCAGCCCCAGCATTTT. The V and J genes are TRBV2 and TRBJ1-5, with unresolved D. Trimming shortened V by 5 bases and J by 2 bases, and 4 bases separated the two germline ends. This CDR3 has 12 amino acids. In germline, CDR1 is SNHLY, CDR2 FYNNEI.

Turning to this clone: Sequence at one end of the junction differs from germline and may be a read error. The chain links TRBV7-9 to TRBJ2-5, with 10 bases matching TRBD2. From germline, CDR1 is SEHNR and CDR2 FQNEAQ (reference sequence). This CDR3 is built from 15 residues. The CDR3 bases are TGTGCCAGCAGCCTAGCGGGGGCAGAGGAAGAGACCCAGTACTTC. Its protein product is CASSLAGAEEETQYF.

The chain carries TRBV5-6 and TRBJ1-2, with D uncertain. The CDR3 is made up of 14 amino acids. Trimming cost V 0 bases and J 8 bases, with 14 bases left between them. CDR1 and CDR2 from the germline V gene are SGHDT and YYEEEE. The CDR3 is CASSLEGRRTGYTF. The CDR3 DNA sequence: TGTGCCAGCAGCTTGGAGGGCAGGCGGACCGGCTACACCTTC. Together with reference TRBV5-6 and TRBJ1-2, the CDR3 gives the full variable domain: DAGVTQSPTHLIKTRGQQVTLRCSPKSGHDTVSWYQQALGQGPQFIFQYYEEEERQRGNFPDRFSGHQFPNYSSELNVNALLLGDSALYLCASSLEGRRTGYTFGSGTRLTVV.

The J gene is TRBJ1-4, the V gene TRBV5-1; TRBD1 matches at 8 bases. This CDR3 region has 14 residues. With 4 bases clipped from V and 8 bases from J, the junction kept 7 bases outside the gene matches. Per the germline V gene, CDR1 is SGHRS and CDR2 is YFSETQ. CDR3 sequence (DNA): TGCGCCAGCAGCCCCGGGACAGGTGGCGAAAAACTGTTTTTT. This encodes CASSPGTGGEKLFF.

J is TRBJ2-3 and V is TRBV7-3; 8 nucleotides line up with TRBD2. Unmatched junction bases numbered 8, after V lost 0 bases and J lost 6 bases. This CDR3 contains 16 residues. Looked up from germline, CDR1 is SGHTA and CDR2 is FQGTGA. Here the CDR3 DNA reads TGTGCCAGCAGCTTAACGAGTAGCGGGGCGGCGGATACGCAGTATTTT. This codes for CASSLTSSGAADTQYF.

This rearrangement joins TRBV19 to TRBJ1-1; 11 bases fit TRBD1. The CDR3 runs to 18 residues. CDR1 LNHDA and CDR2 SQIVND come from the germline V gene (reference sequence). Trimming removed 4 bases from V and 3 bases from J; junction bases left unmatched: 13. The CDR3 DNA is TGTGCCAGTAGTAGAGGACAGGGGGCGCGTTTGGGGTACACTGAAGCTTTCTTT. Its translation is CASSRGQGARLGYTEAFF. The entire variable domain, with the rest obtained from reference TRBV19 and TRBJ1-1, is as follows: DGGITQSPKYLFRKEGQNVTLSCEQNLNHDAMYWYRQDPGQGLRLIYYSQIVNDFQKGDIAEGYSVSREKKESFPLTVTSAQKNPTAFYLCASSRGQGARLGYTEAFFGQGTRLTVV.

The genes are TRBV5-5 and TRBJ1-2, with 9 bases aligning to TRBD1. V lost 4 bases and J lost 8; bases outside the gene matches: 9. Germline CDR1 is SGHKS and CDR2 is YYEKEE (reference sequence). The CDR3 consists of 14 residues. Here the CDR3 DNA reads TGTGCCAGCAGCCCCACGGGACAGGGTTGGGGCTACACCTTC. The encoded protein is CASSPTGQGWGYTF.

V is TRBV14 and J is TRBJ1-2, with TRBD1 matching 8 bases. Germline V gene data show CDR1 as SGHDN and CDR2 as FVKESK. Trimming took 4 bases from V and 3 from J; bases not matched to a gene: 7. CDR3 length: 15 amino acids. CDR3 residues: CASSRSGQGHYGYTF. The CDR3 DNA sequence: TGTGCCAGCAGCCGTTCCGGACAGGGCCACTATGGCTACACCTTC.

The count of this clone is one. V gene TRBV5-1 combines with J gene TRBJ2-6, with 7 bases identical to TRBD1. This CDR3 comprises 17 residues. V shed 4 bases, J shed 0 bases, and the junction held 7 bases outside the gene matches. From germline, CDR1 is SGHRS and CDR2 YFSETQ. This CDR3 is CASSPSTGRSGANVLTF. DNA for the CDR3: TGCGCCAGCAGCCCGTCGACAGGGCGCTCTGGGGCCAACGTCCTGACTTTC.

The chain recombines TRBV19 with TRBJ1-1; D unclear. CDR1 is LNHDA, CDR2 SQIVND, per germline (reference sequence). This CDR3 is 13 amino acids long. V lost 3 bases, J lost 2 bases, and 7 bases lay in between. CDR3 sequence: CASSIARNTEAFF. The DNA of the CDR3 is TGTGCCAGTAGTATTGCCAGAAACACTGAAGCTTTCTTT.

This rearrangement joins TRBV6-4 to TRBJ2-3; D is unclear. Per the germline V gene, CDR1 is MRHNA and CDR2 is SNTAGT. The CDR3 runs 13 residues. Trimming shortened V by 0 bases and J by 2 bases, and 3 bases separated the two germline ends. The CDR3 loop reads CASSDSATDTQYF. The CDR3 DNA sequence: TGTGCCAGCAGTGACTCGGCCACAGATACGCAGTATTTT.

The V call is TRBV27, the J call TRBJ2-7, with 12 bases that match TRBD2. The CDR3 totals 14 residues. Germline CDR1 MNHEY, CDR2 SMNVEV (reference sequence). V lost 6 bases and J lost 2; bases outside the gene matches: 2. CDR3 nucleotides: TGTGCCAGCAGACGGACTAGCGGGGCCTACGAGCAGTACTTC. It codes for CASRRTSGAYEQYF.